A single sample is the source of the 24 T cell receptor beta chains below, sequenced in a study of cytomegalovirus exposure and HLA in healthy donors. In the PCR, 60 Vbeta and 13 Jbeta primers were used. Profiled with immunoSEQ multiplex PCR; TCRdb holds only in-frame clones, not every one. The repertoire holds a few hundred thousand clones, with about three quarters as singletons. Sample: PBMCs. These receptors came from a man between 18 and 29 years old in good health and CMV-seronegative.

This sequence joins TRBV28 and TRBJ1-5; 7 bases line up with TRBD1. The length of the CDR3 is 15 residues. With 4 bases clipped from V and 0 bases from J, the junction kept 3 bases outside the gene matches. Germline V lookup: CDR1 MDHEN, CDR2 SYDVKM. CDR3 bases: TGTGCCAGCAGTTCGTACAGGGGTAGCAATCAGCCCCAGCATTTT. This translates into CASSSYRGSNQPQHF.

The rearrangement joins TRBV6-5 to TRBJ1-1; no clear D gene. This CDR3 spans 15 amino acids. V was trimmed by 2 bases and J by 5 bases, leaving 15 bases between them. From germline, CDR1 is MNHEY and CDR2 SVGAGI. CDR3 sequence reads: CASSYLDSRGTEAFF. The CDR3 DNA reads as TGTGCCAGCAGTTACCTCGATTCCCGGGGAACTGAAGCTTTCTTT.

CDR3 sequence reads: CAAGEASYNEQFF. The CDR3 DNA sequence: TGTGCCGCGGGAGAGGCCTCCTACAATGAGCAGTTCTTC. The chain joins TRBV6-5 to TRBJ2-1; 7 bases agree with TRBD2. Losses at the gene ends were 11 bases for V and 0 bases for J; bases not matched to a gene: 4. Germline CDR1 reads MNHEY; CDR2 reads SVGAGI. This CDR3 has 13 amino acids.

This chain joins TRBV19 and TRBJ2-3; D might be TRBD2 (5 bases). Germline values: CDR1 LNHDA, CDR2 SQIVND (reference sequence). Trimming stripped 1 base from V and 0 bases from J, with 11 bases between. The CDR3 spans 16 residues. The CDR3: CASSIARVFSTDTQYF. The CDR3 region has the DNA TGTGCCAGTAGTATAGCGCGGGTCTTTAGCACAGATACGCAGTATTTT.

CDR3: CASSVGLAVTDTQYF. DNA for the CDR3: TGTGCCAGCAGCGTAGGGTTAGCCGTTACAGATACGCAGTATTTT. The gene calls are TRBV9 and TRBJ2-3; D remains ambiguous. Germline V gene lookup returns CDR1 SGDLS and CDR2 YYNGEE. Trimming shortened V by 0 bases and J by 3 bases, and 11 bases separated the two germline ends. The CDR3 is 15 residues long.

In its sample, this clone was seen a few times. This chain uses TRBV4-2 with TRBJ2-1, with TRBD1 as a possible D gene (6 bases). In germline, CDR1 is LGHNA, CDR2 YNFKEQ. CDR3 length: 18 amino acids. Trimming shortened V by 0 bases and J by 3 bases, and 18 bases separated the two germline ends. The CDR3 is CASSQETPGVTYYNEQFF. The CDR3 coding sequence is TGTGCCAGCAGCCAAGAAACGCCAGGGGTCACTTACTACAATGAGCAGTTCTTC.

The V gene is TRBV6-6, the J gene TRBJ2-1; 8 bases agree with TRBD2. The J segment lost 5 bases and the V segment lost 2 bases, leaving 8 bases of the junction unmatched. Per germline, CDR1 MNHNY and CDR2 SVGAGI (reference sequence). The CDR3 length is 16 residues. This chain's CDR3 is CASSYPPSGPNNEQFF. CDR3 coding DNA: TGTGCCAGCAGTTACCCACCTAGCGGGCCAAACAATGAGCAGTTCTTC.

The genes are TRBV5-8 and TRBJ1-2, with D possibly TRBD1 on 6 matching bases. V was trimmed by 7 bases and J by 3 bases, leaving 22 bases between them. The CDR3 has 16 residues. Germline CDR1 is SGHTS and CDR2 is YDEGEE. This CDR3 reads CASGRGRGPVDYGYTF. DNA of the CDR3: TGTGCCAGCGGCCGTGGCAGGGGCCCGGTAGACTATGGCTACACCTTC.

The chain couples TRBV30 to TRBJ2-3, with 11 bases that match TRBD2. Per germline, CDR1 GTSNPN and CDR2 SVGIG (reference sequence). J lost 2 bases, V lost 8 bases, and 6 bases had no gene match. The CDR3 runs to 14 residues. CDR3 region: CAGRTSGFTDTQYF. CDR3 in DNA: TGTGCCGGCAGGACTAGCGGGTTCACAGATACGCAGTATTTT.

Note on this clone: A read error may account for a junction end that differs from germline. The V and J genes are TRBV15 and TRBJ2-7; D call uncertain. CDR1 is LNHNV and CDR2 is YYDKDF in the germline V gene (reference sequence). This CDR3 comprises 14 residues. CDR3 DNA sequence: TGTGCCACCAGCCGAGAAAGGAGCTCCTACGAGCAGTACTTC. Amino acid sequence: CATSRERSSYEQYF.

The chain employs TRBV30 and TRBJ2-5, with no clear D. CDR1 is GTSNPN and CDR2 is SVGIG in the germline V gene (reference sequence). With 0 bases removed from V and 7 bases from J, the gap between germline ends came to 6 bases. The CDR3 spans 11 residues. The CDR3 DNA is TGTGCCTGGAGTGTAGGCGGGACCCAGTACTTC. Translated: CAWSVGGTQYF.

The chain uses TRBV29-1 and TRBJ1-4; TRBD1 is a possible D gene (6 bases). The CDR3 has 13 amino acids. Germline V gene data show CDR1 as SQVTM and CDR2 as ANQGSEA. V shed 5 bases and J shed 8 bases, with 15 bases lying between them. CDR3 protein: CSVSGGQGEKLFF. CDR3 coding DNA: TGCAGCGTTTCCGGGGGGCAAGGAGAAAAACTGTTTTTT.

The rearrangement joins TRBV6-6 to TRBJ2-3; 7 bases match TRBD1. The CDR3 runs to 14 residues. Germline V gene data show CDR1 as MNHNY and CDR2 as SVGAGI (reference sequence). J lost 6 bases, V lost 2 bases, and 5 bases had no gene match. The CDR3: CASSYSRGSDTQYF. Here the CDR3 DNA reads TGTGCCAGCAGTTACAGCAGGGGGTCGGATACGCAGTATTTT.

The chain couples TRBV18 to TRBJ1-2, with a tentative D call TRBD1 (6 bases). The germline V gene encodes CDR1 KGHSH and CDR2 LQKENI. V shed 6 bases and J shed 4 bases, with 12 bases lying between them. The CDR3 is 13 amino acids. The CDR3: CASSSRDTYGYTF. CDR3 in DNA: TGTGCCAGCTCCTCCCGGGACACCTATGGCTACACCTTC.

V and J are TRBV7-6 and TRBJ2-6, with D perhaps matching TRBD2 (5 bases). Germline V gene data show CDR1 as SGHVS and CDR2 as FNYEAQ. Trimming took 1 base from V and 1 from J, leaving 14 bases between them. The CDR3 covers 18 residues. The CDR3 sequence is CASSLEEGGSSGANVLTF. In DNA form, the CDR3 reads TGTGCCAGCAGCTTAGAAGAGGGTGGCTCGTCTGGGGCCAACGTCCTGACTTTC.

V usage is TRBV7-3 and J usage is TRBJ1-3, with 9 bases aligning to TRBD1. CDR1 SGHTA and CDR2 FQGTGA come from the germline V gene. The junction had 3 bases not matched to a gene; V was cut back by 4 bases and J by 2 bases. This CDR3 has 15 amino acids. The CDR3 loop is CASSSTGGPGNTIYF. CDR3 coding DNA: TGTGCCAGCAGCTCCACAGGGGGCCCTGGAAACACCATATATTTT.

J is TRBJ2-5 and V is TRBV7-9; 7 nucleotides line up with TRBD2. CDR1 and CDR2 from the germline V gene are SEHNR and FQNEAQ (reference sequence). The CDR3 spans 14 residues. With 4 bases clipped from V and 1 base from J, the junction kept 3 bases outside the gene matches. As DNA, the CDR3 is TGTGCCAGCAGCTCAGTAGCGGGCCAAGAGACCCAGTACTTC. Residues: CASSSVAGQETQYF.

The rearrangement joins TRBV7-2 to TRBJ1-3, with 9 positions matching TRBD1. With 1 base clipped from V and 3 bases from J, the junction kept 4 bases outside the gene matches. This CDR3 region has 16 residues. In germline, CDR1 is SGHTA, CDR2 FQGNSA. The CDR3 region has the DNA TGTGCCAGCAGCTTAGACCCGGGACAGGGTGGAAACACCATATATTTT. Amino acids: CASSLDPGQGGNTIYF.

The CDR3 loop reads CASSQGYEQYF. The CDR3, as DNA: TGCGCCAGCAGCCAGGGCTACGAGCAGTACTTC. The V gene is TRBV10-2, the J gene TRBJ2-7; tentative D call: TRBD1 (5 bases). This CDR3 has 11 residues. CDR1 and CDR2 from the germline V gene are WSHSY and SAAADI. The ends were cut back, 6 bases at V and 3 bases at J, with 6 bases in the middle.

Details on this clone: Other DNA sequences from this sample encode an identical CDR3 as well. The chain joins TRBV7-9 to TRBJ2-7, with 7 nucleotides matching TRBD1. V trimming: 5 bases; J trimming: 0 bases; junction bases outside the gene matches: 4. Germline CDR1 reads SEHNR; CDR2 reads FQNEAQ (reference sequence). This CDR3 is built from 14 residues. The CDR3 DNA follows: TGTGCCAGCAGCCCCAGACAGGGCTCCTACGAGCAGTACTTC. Its translation: CASSPRQGSYEQYF.

V gene TRBV5-4 combines with J gene TRBJ2-1; 8 nucleotides line up with TRBD1. Trimming cost V 4 bases and J 2 bases; bases outside gene matches: 11. This CDR3 spans 17 amino acids. Per germline, CDR1 SGHNT and CDR2 YYREEE (reference sequence). CDR3: CASSMRTGPPPYNEQFF. The CDR3 nucleotides read TGTGCCAGCAGCATGAGGACAGGGCCCCCACCCTACAATGAGCAGTTCTTC.

The rearrangement joins TRBV11-2 to TRBJ1-3, with no clear D. CDR1 and CDR2 from the germline V gene are SGHAT and FQNNGV. Trimming stripped 5 bases from V and 1 base from J, with 6 bases between. The CDR3 totals 13 residues. The CDR3 protein is CASSTSSGNTIYF. The DNA for the CDR3 is TGTGCCAGCAGCACAAGTTCTGGAAACACCATATATTTT.

The V gene is TRBV5-4, the J gene TRBJ2-2; D is possibly TRBD2 (6 bases). V was trimmed by 0 bases and J by 6 bases, leaving 12 bases between them. Germline-derived CDR1 and CDR2 are SGHNT and YYREEE (reference sequence). This CDR3 comprises 15 residues. CDR3 region: CASSLGGGIPGELFF. CDR3 DNA sequence: TGTGCCAGCAGCTTGGGTGGAGGGATACCCGGGGAGCTGTTTTTT.

The CDR3 nucleotides are TGTGCCAGTTCGGGACTCCGCCCTGAAGCTTTCTTT. This codes for CASSGLRPEAFF. The chain uses TRBV28 and TRBJ1-1; possibly TRBD1 for D (5 bases). Trimming removed 9 bases at V and 6 bases at J, with 14 bases between. The CDR3 totals 12 residues. From germline, CDR1 is MDHEN and CDR2 SYDVKM.